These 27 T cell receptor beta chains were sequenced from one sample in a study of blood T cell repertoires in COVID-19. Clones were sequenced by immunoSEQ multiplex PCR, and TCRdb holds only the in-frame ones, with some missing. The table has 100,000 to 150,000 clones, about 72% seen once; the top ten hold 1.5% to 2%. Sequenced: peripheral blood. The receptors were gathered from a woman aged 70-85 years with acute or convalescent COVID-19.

DNA of the CDR3: TGTGCCAGCAGCCAAGATATTGGACAGCTGGTGTTTTTT. Protein: CASSQDIGQLVFF. The genes are TRBV3-1 (or the pseudogene TRBV3-2) and TRBJ1-4, with D possibly being TRBD1 (6 bases). From germline, CDR1 is LGHDT and CDR2 YNNKEL (reference sequence). V was cut by 0 bases and J by 15 bases, with 14 bases left in between. The CDR3 runs to 13 residues.

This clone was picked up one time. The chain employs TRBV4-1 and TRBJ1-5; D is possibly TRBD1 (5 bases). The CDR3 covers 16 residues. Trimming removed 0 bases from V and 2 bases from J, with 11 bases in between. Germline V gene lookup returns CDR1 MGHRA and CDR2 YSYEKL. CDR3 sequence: CASSQDGAGRNQPQHF. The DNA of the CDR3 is TGCGCCAGCAGCCAAGATGGGGCAGGCCGCAATCAGCCCCAGCATTTT.

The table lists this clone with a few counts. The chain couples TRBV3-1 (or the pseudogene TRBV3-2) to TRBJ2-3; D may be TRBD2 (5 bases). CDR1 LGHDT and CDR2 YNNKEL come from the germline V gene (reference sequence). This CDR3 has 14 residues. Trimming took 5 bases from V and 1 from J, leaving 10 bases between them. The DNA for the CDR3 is TGTGCCAGCAGCGCCCCGGAGGGCACAGATACGCAGTATTTT. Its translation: CASSAPEGTDTQYF.

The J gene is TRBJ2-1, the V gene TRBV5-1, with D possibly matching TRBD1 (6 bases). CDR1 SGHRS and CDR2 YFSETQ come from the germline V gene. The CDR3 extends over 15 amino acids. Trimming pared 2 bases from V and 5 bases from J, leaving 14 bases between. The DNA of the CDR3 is TGCGCCAGCAGCTTAGTGGGGGCCCGTGACAATGAGCAGTTCTTC. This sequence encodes CASSLVGARDNEQFF.

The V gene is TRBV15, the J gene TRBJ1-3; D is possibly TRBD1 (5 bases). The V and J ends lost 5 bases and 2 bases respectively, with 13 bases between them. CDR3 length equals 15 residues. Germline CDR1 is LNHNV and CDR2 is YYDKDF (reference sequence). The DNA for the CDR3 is TGTGCCACCAGCGGGGGGGGGAATCCTGGAAACACCATATATTTT. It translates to CATSGGGNPGNTIYF.

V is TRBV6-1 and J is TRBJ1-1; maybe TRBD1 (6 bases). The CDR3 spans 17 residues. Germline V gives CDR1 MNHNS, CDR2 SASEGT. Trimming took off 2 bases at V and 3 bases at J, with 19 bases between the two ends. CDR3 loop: CASSEWGGGSTDTEAFF. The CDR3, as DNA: TGTGCCAGCAGTGAATGGGGCGGGGGCAGTACCGACACTGAAGCTTTCTTT.

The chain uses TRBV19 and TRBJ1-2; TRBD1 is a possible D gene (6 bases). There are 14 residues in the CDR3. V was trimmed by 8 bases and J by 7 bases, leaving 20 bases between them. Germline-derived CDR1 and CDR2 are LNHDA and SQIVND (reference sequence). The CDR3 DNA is TGTGCCAGTGCTCCGAGGCCGTCGACAGGTGGCTACACCTTC. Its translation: CASAPRPSTGGYTF.

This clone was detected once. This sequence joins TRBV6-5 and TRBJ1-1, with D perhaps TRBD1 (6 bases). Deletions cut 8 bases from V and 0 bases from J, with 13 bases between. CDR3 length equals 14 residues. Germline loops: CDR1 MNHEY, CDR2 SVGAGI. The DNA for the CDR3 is TGTGCCAGCGGCTCCGGGACACTGAACACTGAAGCTTTCTTT. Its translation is CASGSGTLNTEAFF.

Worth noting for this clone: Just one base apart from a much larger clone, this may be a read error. The CDR3 here is CASSSSTDTQYF. The DNA of the CDR3 is TGTGCCAGCAGCTCTAGCACAGATACGCAGTATTTT. The chain links TRBV9 to TRBJ2-3; D is unresolved. There are 12 residues in the CDR3. Germline loops: CDR1 SGDLS, CDR2 YYNGEE. The V gene lost 4 bases and the J gene lost 0 bases, with 3 bases spanning the gap.

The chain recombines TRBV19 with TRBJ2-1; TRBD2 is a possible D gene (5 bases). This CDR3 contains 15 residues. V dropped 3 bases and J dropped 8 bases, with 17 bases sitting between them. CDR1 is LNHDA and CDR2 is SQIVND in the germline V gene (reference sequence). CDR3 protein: CASSMVSGIGDEQFF. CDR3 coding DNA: TGTGCCAGTAGTATGGTCTCGGGGATTGGGGATGAGCAGTTCTTC.

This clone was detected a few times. The CDR3 region is CASSRQVAGGPLGEQFF. The CDR3 nucleotides are TGTGCCAGTAGTCGTCAGGTAGCGGGGGGGCCGCTGGGTGAGCAGTTCTTC. The chain has TRBV19 and TRBJ2-1; TRBD2 aligns across 11 bases. The length of the CDR3 is 17 residues. V lost 5 bases, J lost 9 bases, and 15 bases stayed unmatched. CDR1 is LNHDA and CDR2 is SQIVND in the germline V gene (reference sequence).

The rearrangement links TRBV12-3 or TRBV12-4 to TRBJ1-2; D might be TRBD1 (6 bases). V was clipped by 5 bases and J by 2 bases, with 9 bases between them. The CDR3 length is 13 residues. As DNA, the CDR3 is TGTGCCAGCAGTGAACAGGGAAACTATGGCTACACCTTC. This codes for CASSEQGNYGYTF.

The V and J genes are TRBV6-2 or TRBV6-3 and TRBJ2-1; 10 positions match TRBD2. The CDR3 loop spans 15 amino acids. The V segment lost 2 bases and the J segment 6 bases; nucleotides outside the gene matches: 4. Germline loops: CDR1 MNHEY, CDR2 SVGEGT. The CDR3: CASSYQASGGNEQFF. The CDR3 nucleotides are TGTGCCAGCAGTTACCAGGCTAGCGGGGGCAATGAGCAGTTCTTC.

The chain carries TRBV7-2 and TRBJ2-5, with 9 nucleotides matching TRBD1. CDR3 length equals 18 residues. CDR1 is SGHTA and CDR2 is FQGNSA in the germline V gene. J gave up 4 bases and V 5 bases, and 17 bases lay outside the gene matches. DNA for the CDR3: TGTGCCAGCAGCCCGACTACCGGCTGGGACAGGGCCCCAGAGACCCAGTACTTC. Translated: CASSPTTGWDRAPETQYF.

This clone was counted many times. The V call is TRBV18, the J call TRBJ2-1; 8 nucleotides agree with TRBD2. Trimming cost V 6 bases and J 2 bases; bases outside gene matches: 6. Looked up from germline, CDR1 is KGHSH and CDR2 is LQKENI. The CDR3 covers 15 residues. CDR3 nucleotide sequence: TGTGCCAGCTCCAGCGGGAGTTTCACCTACAATGAGCAGTTCTTC. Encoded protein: CASSSGSFTYNEQFF.

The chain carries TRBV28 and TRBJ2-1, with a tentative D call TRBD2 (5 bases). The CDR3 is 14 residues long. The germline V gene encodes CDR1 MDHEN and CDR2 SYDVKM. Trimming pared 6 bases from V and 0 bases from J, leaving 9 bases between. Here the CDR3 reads CASRRGSSYNEQFF. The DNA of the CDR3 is TGTGCCAGCAGACGGGGAAGCTCCTACAATGAGCAGTTCTTC.

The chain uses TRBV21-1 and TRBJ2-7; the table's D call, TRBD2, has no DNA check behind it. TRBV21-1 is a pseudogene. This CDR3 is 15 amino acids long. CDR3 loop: CARGRRGTSSYEQYF. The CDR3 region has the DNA TGTGCCAGAGGCCGTCGAGGCACGAGCTCCTACGAGCAGTACTTC.

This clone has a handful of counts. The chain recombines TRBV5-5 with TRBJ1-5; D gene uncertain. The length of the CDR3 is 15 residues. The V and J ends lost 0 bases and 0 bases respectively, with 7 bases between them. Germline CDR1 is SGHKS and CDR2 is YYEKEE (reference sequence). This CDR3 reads CASSLGPLSNQPQHF. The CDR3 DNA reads TGTGCCAGCAGCTTGGGGCCCCTTAGCAATCAGCCCCAGCATTTT.

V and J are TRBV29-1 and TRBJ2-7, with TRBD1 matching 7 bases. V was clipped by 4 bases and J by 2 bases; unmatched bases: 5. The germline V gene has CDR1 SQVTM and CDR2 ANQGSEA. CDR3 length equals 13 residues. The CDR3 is CSVVAGTAYEQYF. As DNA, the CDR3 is TGCAGCGTTGTAGCCGGGACAGCCTACGAGCAGTACTTC.

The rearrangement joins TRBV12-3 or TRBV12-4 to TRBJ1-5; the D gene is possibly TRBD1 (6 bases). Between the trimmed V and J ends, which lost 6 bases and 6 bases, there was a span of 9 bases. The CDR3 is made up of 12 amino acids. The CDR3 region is CASRQGGQPQHF. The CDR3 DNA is TGTGCCAGCAGACAGGGTGGTCAGCCCCAGCATTTT.

As DNA, the CDR3 is TGCGCCAGCAGTCAATTTACGTCAGGGGGCCGGGAAGAGACCCAGTACTTC. Translated, it gives CASSQFTSGGREETQYF. This chain joins TRBV23-1 and TRBJ2-5; TRBD1 matches at 8 bases. Being an ORF, TRBV23-1 has a function that is uncertain. The junction had 10 bases not matched to a gene; V was cut back by 1 base and J by 3 bases. The CDR3 consists of 17 residues.

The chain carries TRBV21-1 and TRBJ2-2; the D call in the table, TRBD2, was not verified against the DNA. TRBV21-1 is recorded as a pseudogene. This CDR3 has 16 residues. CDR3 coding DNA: TGTGCCAGCAGCAAGGAGCTAGCGGAGAACACCGGGGAGCTGTTTTTT. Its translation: CASSKELAENTGELFF.

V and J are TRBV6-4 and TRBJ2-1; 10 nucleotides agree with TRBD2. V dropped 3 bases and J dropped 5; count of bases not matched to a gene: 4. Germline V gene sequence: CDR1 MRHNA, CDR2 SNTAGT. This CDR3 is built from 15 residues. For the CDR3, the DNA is TGTGCCAGCAGTGAGAGCGGGGGGGGGAACAATGAGCAGTTCTTC. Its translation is CASSESGGGNNEQFF.

The CDR3 DNA reads as TGTGCCAGCAGCGCTTTCTGGGGGGACTCCTACGAGCAGTACTTC. Residues: CASSAFWGDSYEQYF. This sequence joins TRBV7-2 and TRBJ2-7; tentative D call: TRBD2 (6 bases). V was cut by 5 bases and J by 0 bases, with 14 bases left in between. The CDR3 has 15 residues. The V gene's germline CDR1 is SGHTA and CDR2 FQGNSA.

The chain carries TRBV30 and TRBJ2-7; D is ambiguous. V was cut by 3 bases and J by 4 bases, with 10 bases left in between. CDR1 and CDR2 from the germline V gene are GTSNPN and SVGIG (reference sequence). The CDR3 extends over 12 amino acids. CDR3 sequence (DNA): TGTGCCTGGAGCGCAAGCCCATACGAGCAGTACTTC. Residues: CAWSASPYEQYF.

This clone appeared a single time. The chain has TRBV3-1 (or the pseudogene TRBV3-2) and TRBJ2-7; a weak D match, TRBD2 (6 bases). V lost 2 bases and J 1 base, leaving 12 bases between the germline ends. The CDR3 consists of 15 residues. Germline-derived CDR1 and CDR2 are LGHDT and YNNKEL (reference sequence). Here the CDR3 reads CASSQSAAGSYEQYF. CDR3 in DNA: TGTGCCAGCAGCCAATCAGCGGCGGGATCCTACGAGCAGTACTTC.

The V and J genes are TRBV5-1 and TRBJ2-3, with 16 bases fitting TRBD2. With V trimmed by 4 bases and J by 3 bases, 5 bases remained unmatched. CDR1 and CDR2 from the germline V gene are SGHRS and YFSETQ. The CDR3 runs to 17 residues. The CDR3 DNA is TGCGCCAGCAGCCCGGGACTAGCGGGGGGGAAGACAGATACGCAGTATTTT. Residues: CASSPGLAGGKTDTQYF. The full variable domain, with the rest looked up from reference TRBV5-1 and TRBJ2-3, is KAGVTQTPRYLIKTRGQQVTLSCSPISGHRSVSWYQQTPGQGLQFLFEYFSETQRNKGNFPGRFSGRQFSNSRSEMNVSTLELGDSALYLCASSPGLAGGKTDTQYFGPGTRLTVL.